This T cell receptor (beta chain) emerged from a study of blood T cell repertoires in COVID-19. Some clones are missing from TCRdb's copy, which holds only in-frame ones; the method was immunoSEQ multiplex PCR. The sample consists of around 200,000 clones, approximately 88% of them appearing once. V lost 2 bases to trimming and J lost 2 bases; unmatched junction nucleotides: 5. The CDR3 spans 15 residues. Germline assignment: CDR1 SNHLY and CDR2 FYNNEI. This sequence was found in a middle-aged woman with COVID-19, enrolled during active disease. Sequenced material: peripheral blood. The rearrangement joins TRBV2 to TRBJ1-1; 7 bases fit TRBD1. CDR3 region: CASSESQGTNTEAFF. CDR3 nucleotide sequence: TGTGCCAGCAGTGAATCACAGGGGACTAACACTGAAGCTTTCTTT.